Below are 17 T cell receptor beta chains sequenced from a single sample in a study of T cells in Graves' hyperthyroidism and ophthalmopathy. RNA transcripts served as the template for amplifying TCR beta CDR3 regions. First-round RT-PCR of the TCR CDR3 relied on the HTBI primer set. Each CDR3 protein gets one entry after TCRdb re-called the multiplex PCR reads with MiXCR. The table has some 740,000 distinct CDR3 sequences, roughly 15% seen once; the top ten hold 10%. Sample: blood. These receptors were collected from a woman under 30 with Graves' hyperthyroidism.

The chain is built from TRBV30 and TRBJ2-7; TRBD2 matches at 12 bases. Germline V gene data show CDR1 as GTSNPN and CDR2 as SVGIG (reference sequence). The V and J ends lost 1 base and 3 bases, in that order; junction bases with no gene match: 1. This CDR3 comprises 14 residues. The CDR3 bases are TGTGCCTGGAGTGGGACTAGCGGGAACTACGAGCAGTACTTC. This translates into CAWSGTSGNYEQYF.

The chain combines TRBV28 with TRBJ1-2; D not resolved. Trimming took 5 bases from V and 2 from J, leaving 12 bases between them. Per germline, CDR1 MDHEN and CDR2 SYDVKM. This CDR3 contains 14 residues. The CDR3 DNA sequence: TGTGCCAGCAGTCTTTTCAAGCAGAACTATGGCTACACCTTC. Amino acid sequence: CASSLFKQNYGYTF.

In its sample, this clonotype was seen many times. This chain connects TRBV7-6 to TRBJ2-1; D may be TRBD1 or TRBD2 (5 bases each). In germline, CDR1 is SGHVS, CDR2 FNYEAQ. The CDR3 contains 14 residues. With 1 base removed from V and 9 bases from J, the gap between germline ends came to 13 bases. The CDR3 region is CASSLVGLAVEQFF. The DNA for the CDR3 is TGTGCCAGCAGCTTAGTGGGGCTAGCAGTTGAGCAGTTCTTC.

In nucleotides, the CDR3 is TGTGCCAGCAGCTTTGAGGGAGGTTACCACGAGCAGTACTTC. Its protein is CASSFEGGYHEQYF. This chain joins TRBV7-9 and TRBJ2-7; D is possibly TRBD2 (6 bases). The CDR3 runs 14 residues. CDR1 and CDR2 from the germline V gene are SEHNR and FQNEAQ (reference sequence). V shed 3 bases and J shed 5 bases, with 14 bases lying between them.

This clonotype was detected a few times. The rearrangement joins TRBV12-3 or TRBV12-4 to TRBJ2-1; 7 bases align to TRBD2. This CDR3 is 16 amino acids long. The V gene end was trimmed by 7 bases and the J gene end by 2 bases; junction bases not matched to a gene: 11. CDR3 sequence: CASKASSGGTYNEQFF. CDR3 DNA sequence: TGTGCCAGCAAGGCGTCTAGCGGAGGAACCTACAATGAGCAGTTCTTC.

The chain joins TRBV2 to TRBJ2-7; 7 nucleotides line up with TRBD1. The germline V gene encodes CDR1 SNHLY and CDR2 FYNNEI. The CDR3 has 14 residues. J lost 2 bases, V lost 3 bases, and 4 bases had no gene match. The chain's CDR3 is CASSDLDRTYEQYF. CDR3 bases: TGTGCCAGCAGTGACCTGGACAGGACCTACGAGCAGTACTTC.

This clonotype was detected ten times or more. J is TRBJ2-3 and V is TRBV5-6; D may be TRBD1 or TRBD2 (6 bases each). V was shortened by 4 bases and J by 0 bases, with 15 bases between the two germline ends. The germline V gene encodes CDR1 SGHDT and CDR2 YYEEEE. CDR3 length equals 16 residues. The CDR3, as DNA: TGTGCCAGCAGCATGCACGCCGGGGGCAGCACAGATACGCAGTATTTT. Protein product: CASSMHAGGSTDTQYF.

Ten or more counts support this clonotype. The CDR3 reads CASSLGASGDTEAFF. Here the CDR3 DNA reads TGTGCCAGCAGCTTGGGGGCTAGCGGGGACACTGAAGCTTTCTTT. J is TRBJ1-1 and V is TRBV11-2; possibly TRBD1 for D (6 bases). The germline CDR1 and CDR2 sequences are SGHAT and FQNNGV. Trimming took off 3 bases at V and 3 bases at J, with 14 bases between the two ends. This CDR3 contains 15 residues.

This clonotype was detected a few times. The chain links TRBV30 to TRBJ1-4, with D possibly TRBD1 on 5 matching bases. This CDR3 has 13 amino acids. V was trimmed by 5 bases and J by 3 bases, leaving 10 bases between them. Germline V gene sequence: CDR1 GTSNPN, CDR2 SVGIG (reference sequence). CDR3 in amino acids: CAWRGEANEKLFF. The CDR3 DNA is TGTGCCTGGCGGGGGGAGGCTAATGAAAAACTGTTTTTT.

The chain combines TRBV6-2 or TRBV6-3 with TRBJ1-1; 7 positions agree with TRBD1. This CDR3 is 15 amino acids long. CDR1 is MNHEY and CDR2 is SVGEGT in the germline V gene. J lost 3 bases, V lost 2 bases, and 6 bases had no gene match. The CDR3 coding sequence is TGTGCCAGCAGTTACGGTGCCACAGGGGACACTGAAGCTTTCTTT. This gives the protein CASSYGATGDTEAFF.

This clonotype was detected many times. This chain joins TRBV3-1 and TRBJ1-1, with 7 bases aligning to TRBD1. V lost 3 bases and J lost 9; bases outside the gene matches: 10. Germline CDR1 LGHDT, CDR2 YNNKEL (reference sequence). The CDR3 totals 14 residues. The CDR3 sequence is CASSHRDSGGKAFF. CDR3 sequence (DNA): TGTGCCAGCAGCCATCGGGACAGTGGGGGTAAAGCTTTCTTT.

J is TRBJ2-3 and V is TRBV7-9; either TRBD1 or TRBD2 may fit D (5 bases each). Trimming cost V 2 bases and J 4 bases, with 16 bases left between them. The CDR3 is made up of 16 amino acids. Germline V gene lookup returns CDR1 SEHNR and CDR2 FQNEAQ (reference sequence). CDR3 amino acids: CASSLRSGGLADTQYF. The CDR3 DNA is TGTGCCAGCAGCTTAAGGTCTGGGGGTCTGGCAGATACGCAGTATTTT.

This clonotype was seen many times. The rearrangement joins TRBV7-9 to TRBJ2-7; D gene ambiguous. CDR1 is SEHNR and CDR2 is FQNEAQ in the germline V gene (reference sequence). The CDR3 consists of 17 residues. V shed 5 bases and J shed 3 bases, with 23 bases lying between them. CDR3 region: CASSPSLIRARSYEQYF. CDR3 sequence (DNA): TGTGCCAGCAGCCCCAGCTTAATTCGGGCCCGAAGCTACGAGCAGTACTTC.

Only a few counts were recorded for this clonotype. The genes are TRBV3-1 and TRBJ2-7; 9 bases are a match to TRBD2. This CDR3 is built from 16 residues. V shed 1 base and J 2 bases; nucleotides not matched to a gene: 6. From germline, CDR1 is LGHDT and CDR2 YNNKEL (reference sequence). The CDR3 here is CASSQGPTSGTYEQYF. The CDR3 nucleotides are TGTGCCAGCAGCCAAGGTCCGACTAGCGGAACCTACGAGCAGTACTTC.

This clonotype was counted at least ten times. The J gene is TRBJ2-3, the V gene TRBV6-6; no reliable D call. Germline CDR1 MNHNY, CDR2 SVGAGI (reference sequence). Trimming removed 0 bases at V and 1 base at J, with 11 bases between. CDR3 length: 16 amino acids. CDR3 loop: CASSYSYGPRTDTQYF. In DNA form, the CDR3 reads TGTGCCAGCAGTTACTCATACGGGCCCCGCACAGATACGCAGTATTTT.

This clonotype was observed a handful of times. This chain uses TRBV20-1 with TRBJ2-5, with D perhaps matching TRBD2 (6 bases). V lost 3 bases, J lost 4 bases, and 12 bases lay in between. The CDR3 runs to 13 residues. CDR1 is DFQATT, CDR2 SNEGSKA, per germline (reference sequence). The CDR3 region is CSASRPGVETQYF. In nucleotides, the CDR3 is TGCAGTGCTAGCCGGCCGGGAGTAGAGACCCAGTACTTC.

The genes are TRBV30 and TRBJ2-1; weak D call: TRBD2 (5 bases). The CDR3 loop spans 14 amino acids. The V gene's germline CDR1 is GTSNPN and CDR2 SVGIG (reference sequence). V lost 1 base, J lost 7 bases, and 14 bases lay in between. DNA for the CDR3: TGTGCCTGGAGTGCGGGAAGGAGGAGGAATGAGCAGTTCTTC. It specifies CAWSAGRRRNEQFF. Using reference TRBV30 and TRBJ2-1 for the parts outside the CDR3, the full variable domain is SQTIHQWPATLVQPVGSPLSLECTVEGTSNPNLYWYRQAAGRGLQLLFYSVGIGQISSEVPQNLSASRPQDRQFILSSKKLLLSDSGFYLCAWSAGRRRNEQFFGPGTRLTVL.